Listed below are T cell receptor beta chains from one sample, sequenced in a study of T cell responses to AZD1222 COVID-19 vaccine. The table came from immunoSEQ multiplex PCR; TCRdb's copy has only in-frame clones and leaves some out. The sample shows about 45,000 clones, around nine tenths of them seen only once. The sequencing used peripheral blood, collected 28 days after the second AZD1222 dose. All receptors come from an adult who received the AZD1222 COVID-19 vaccine. Both conserved end residues are part of each CDR3. D genes are given only for firm matches. The listing skips clone size in some rows; elsewhere it reads once, few, many or a size class.

d_call	v_call	j_call	clone_size	cdr3_aa	cdr3_nt
TRBD2	TRBV5-4	TRBJ2-5	.	CASSFRIAGAGETQYF	TGTGCCAGCAGCTTTAGAATAGCGGGGGCCGGGGAGACCCAGTACTTC
.	TRBV7-2	TRBJ1-1	few	CASSPILFAGYTEAFF	TGTGCCAGCAGCCCCATACTCTTTGCGGGTTACACTGAAGCTTTCTTT
.	TRBV7-9	TRBJ1-1	.	CASSFWQNNTEAFF	TGTGCCAGCAGCTTTTGGCAGAATAACACTGAAGCTTTCTTT
TRBD1	TRBV19	TRBJ2-2	.	CASSDRATLAGELFF	TGTGCCAGTAGCGACAGGGCGACTTTGGCCGGGGAGCTGTTTTTT
TRBD1	TRBV19	TRBJ1-1	.	CASSRDRGLNTEAFF	TGTGCCAGTAGTCGGGACAGGGGGCTCAACACTGAAGCTTTCTTT
TRBD2	TRBV28	TRBJ2-7	few	CASSLSSSGSDEQYF	TGTGCCAGCAGTTTATCTTCTAGCGGGAGTGACGAGCAGTACTTC
TRBD2	TRBV5-1	TRBJ2-7	.	CASSPGLAGYVMEQYF	TGCGCCAGCAGCCCGGGACTAGCGGGTTACGTCATGGAGCAGTACTTC
TRBD1	TRBV18	TRBJ2-5	.	CASSSDRVETQYF	TGTGCCAGCTCATCAGACAGGGTAGAGACCCAGTACTTC
.	TRBV19	TRBJ2-1	.	CASQGRFSSYNEQFF	TGTGCCAGTCAAGGCCGCTTCAGCTCCTACAATGAGCAGTTCTTC
TRBD1	TRBV6-5	TRBJ2-2	.	CASSRGQGAGELFF	TGTGCCAGCAGCCGGGGACAGGGTGCCGGGGAGCTGTTTTTT
.	TRBV6-6	TRBJ2-7	.	CASTLGGSTYEQYF	TGTGCCAGCACCCTAGGCGGCAGTACCTACGAGCAGTACTTC
.	TRBV7-8	TRBJ1-5	.	CASSPRDGQPQHF	TGTGCCAGCAGCCCCAGGGACGGTCAGCCCCAGCATTTT
.	TRBV30	TRBJ2-2	.	CAWNREPGELFF	TGTGCCTGGAACCGGGAGCCCGGGGAGCTGTTTTTT